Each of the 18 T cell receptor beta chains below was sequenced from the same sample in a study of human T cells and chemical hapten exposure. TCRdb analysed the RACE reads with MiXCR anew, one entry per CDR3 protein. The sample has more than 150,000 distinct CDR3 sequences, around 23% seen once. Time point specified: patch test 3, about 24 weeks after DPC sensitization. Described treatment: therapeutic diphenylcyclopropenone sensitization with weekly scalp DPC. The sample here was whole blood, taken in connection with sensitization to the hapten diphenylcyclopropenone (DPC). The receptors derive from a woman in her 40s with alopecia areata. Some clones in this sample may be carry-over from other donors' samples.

CDR3 bases: TGTGCCAGCAGCTTAGATTTGACTAGTCAGTACGAGCAGTACTTC. Translating gives CASSLDLTSQYEQYF. The chain combines TRBV7-9 with TRBJ2-7; D possibly corresponds to TRBD2 (6 bases). Trimming took off 1 base at V and 4 bases at J, with 14 bases between the two ends. Germline V gene data show CDR1 as SEHNR and CDR2 as FQNEAQ (reference sequence). The CDR3 sequence is 15 residues long.

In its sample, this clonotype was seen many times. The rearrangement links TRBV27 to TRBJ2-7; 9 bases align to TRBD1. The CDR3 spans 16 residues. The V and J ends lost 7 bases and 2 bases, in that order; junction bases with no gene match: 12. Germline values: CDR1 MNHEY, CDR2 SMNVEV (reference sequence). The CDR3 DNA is TGTGCCAGCACCTATCGGAAGGGACAGGGCACCTACGAGCAGTACTTC. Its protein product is CASTYRKGQGTYEQYF.

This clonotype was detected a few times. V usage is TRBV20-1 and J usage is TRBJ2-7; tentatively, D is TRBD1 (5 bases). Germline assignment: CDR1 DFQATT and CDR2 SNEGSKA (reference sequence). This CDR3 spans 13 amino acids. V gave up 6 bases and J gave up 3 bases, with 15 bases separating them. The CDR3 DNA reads TGCAGTGCCCCCGCCAGGGCGGACTACGAGCAGTACTTC. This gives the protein CSAPARADYEQYF.

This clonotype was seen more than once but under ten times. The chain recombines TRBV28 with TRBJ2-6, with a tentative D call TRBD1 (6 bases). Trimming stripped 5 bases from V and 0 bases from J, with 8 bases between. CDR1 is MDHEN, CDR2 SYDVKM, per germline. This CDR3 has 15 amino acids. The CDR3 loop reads CASSHRASGANVLTF. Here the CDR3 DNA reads TGTGCCAGCAGTCACAGGGCCTCTGGGGCCAACGTCCTGACTTTC.

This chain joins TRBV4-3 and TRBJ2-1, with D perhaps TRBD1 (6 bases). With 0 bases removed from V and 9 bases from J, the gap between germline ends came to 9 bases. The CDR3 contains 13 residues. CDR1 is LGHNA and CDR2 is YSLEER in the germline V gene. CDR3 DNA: TGCGCCAGCAGCCAAGACCTACAGGGTGAGCAGTTCTTC. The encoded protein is CASSQDLQGEQFF.

DNA for the CDR3: TGCAGTGCTAGTACGGACACCCGGTACGAGCAGTACTTC. As protein: CSASTDTRYEQYF. The gene calls are TRBV20-1 and TRBJ2-7; tentative D call: TRBD1 (5 bases). V was shortened by 3 bases and J by 4 bases, with 13 bases between the two germline ends. Germline lookup yields CDR1 DFQATT and CDR2 SNEGSKA (reference sequence). This CDR3 spans 13 amino acids.

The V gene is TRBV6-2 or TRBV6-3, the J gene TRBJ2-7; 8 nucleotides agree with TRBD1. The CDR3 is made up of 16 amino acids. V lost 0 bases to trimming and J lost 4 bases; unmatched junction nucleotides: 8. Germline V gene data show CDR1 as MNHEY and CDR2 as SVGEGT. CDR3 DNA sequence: TGTGCCAGCAGTTACTCCTCCGGGACAGGAGGTTACGAGCAGTACTTC. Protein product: CASSYSSGTGGYEQYF.

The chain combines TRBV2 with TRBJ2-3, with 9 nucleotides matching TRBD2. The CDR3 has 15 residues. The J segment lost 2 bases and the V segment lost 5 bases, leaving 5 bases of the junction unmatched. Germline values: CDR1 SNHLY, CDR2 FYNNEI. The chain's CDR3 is CASSSLAGATDTQYF. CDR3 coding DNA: TGTGCCAGCAGTTCACTAGCGGGCGCCACAGATACGCAGTATTTT.

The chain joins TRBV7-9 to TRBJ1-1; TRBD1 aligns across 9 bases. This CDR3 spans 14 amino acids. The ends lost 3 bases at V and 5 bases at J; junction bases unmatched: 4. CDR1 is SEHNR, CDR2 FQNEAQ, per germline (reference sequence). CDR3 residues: CASSLTGGTTEAFF. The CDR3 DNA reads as TGTGCCAGCAGCTTGACAGGGGGAACTACTGAAGCTTTCTTT.

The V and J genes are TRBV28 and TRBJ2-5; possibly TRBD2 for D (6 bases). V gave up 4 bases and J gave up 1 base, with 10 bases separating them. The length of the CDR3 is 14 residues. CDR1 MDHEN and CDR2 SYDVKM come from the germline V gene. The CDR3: CASSWSGSQETQYF. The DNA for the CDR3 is TGTGCCAGCAGTTGGTCCGGGAGCCAAGAGACCCAGTACTTC.

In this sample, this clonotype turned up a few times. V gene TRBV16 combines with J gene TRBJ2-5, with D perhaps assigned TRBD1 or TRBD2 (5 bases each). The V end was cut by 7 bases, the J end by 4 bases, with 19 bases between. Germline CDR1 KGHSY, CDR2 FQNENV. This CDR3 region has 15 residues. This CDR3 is CASTNLKERGETQYF. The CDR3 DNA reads TGTGCCAGCACCAACTTGAAGGAGAGGGGAGAGACCCAGTACTTC.

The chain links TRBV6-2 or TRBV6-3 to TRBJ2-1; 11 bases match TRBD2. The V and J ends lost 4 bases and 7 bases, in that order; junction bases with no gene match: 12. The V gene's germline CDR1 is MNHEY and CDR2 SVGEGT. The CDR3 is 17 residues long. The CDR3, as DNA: TGTGCCAGCAGTTTCCCTTTAGCGGGAGGGGCCCCTAATGAGCAGTTCTTC. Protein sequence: CASSFPLAGGAPNEQFF.

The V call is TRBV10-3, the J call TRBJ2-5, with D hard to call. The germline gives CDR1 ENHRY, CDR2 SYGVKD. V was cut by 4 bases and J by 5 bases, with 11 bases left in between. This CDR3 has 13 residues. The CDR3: CAISGLDVETQYF. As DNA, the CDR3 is TGTGCCATCAGTGGTTTGGATGTGGAGACCCAGTACTTC.

The CDR3: CASSRTSGQYEQYF. The CDR3 DNA follows: TGTGCCAGTAGCCGGACTAGCGGACAATACGAGCAGTACTTC. The V and J genes are TRBV19 and TRBJ2-7; 10 nucleotides match TRBD2. The CDR3 loop spans 14 amino acids. Germline V gene sequence: CDR1 LNHDA, CDR2 SQIVND (reference sequence). The V gene end was trimmed by 6 bases and the J gene end by 4 bases; junction bases not matched to a gene: 6.

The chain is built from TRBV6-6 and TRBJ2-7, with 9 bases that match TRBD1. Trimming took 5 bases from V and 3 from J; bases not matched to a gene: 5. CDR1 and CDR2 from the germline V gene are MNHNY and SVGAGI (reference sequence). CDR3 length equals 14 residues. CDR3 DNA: TGTGCCAGCAGTCACCCGGGACAGGGCTACGAGCAGTACTTC. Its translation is CASSHPGQGYEQYF.

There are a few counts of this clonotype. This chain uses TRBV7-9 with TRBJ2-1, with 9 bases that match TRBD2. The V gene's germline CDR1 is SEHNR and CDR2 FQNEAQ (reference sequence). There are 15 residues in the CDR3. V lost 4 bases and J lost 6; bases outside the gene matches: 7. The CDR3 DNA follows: TGTGCCAGCAGCTGGGCGGGAGGGCCGGCCAATGAGCAGTTCTTC. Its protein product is CASSWAGGPANEQFF.

The CDR3 sequence is CSVEGRQSQKGEQFF. CDR3 in DNA: TGCAGCGTTGAAGGTCGGCAGAGCCAAAAGGGTGAGCAGTTCTTC. This chain joins TRBV29-1 and TRBJ2-1, with unresolved D. Trimming removed 1 base at V and 9 bases at J, with 19 bases between. CDR1 is SQVTM, CDR2 ANQGSEA, per germline. This CDR3 spans 15 amino acids.

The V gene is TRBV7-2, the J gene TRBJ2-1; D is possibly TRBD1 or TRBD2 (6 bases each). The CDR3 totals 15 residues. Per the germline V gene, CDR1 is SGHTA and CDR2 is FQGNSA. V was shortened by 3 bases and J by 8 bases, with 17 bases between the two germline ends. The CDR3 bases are TGTGCCAGCAGCTTGGGCGGGACAATCCCGTATGAGCAGTTCTTC. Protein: CASSLGGTIPYEQFF.